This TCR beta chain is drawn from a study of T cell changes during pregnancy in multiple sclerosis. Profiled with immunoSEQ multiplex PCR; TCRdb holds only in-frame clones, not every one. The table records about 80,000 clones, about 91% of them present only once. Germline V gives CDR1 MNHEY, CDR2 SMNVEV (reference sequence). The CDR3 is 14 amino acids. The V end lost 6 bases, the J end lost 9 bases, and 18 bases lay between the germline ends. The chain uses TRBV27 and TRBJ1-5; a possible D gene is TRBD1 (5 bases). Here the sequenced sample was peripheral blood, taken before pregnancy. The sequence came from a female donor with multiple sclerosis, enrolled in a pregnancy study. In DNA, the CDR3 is TGTGCCAGCAGCCAAAGTTCAGGGAGGGTGCCCCAGCATTTT. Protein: CASSQSSGRVPQHF.